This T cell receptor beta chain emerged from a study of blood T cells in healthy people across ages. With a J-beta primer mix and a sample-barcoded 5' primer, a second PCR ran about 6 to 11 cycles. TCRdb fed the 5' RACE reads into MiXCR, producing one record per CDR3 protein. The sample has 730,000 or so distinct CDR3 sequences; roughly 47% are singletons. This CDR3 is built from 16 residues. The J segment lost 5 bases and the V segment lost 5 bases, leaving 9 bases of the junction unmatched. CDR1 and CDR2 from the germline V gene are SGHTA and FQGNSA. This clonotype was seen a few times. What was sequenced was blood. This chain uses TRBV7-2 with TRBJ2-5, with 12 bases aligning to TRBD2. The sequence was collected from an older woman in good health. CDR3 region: CASSHNRLAGVETQYF. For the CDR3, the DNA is TGTGCCAGCAGCCACAATCGACTAGCGGGAGTGGAGACCCAGTACTTC.